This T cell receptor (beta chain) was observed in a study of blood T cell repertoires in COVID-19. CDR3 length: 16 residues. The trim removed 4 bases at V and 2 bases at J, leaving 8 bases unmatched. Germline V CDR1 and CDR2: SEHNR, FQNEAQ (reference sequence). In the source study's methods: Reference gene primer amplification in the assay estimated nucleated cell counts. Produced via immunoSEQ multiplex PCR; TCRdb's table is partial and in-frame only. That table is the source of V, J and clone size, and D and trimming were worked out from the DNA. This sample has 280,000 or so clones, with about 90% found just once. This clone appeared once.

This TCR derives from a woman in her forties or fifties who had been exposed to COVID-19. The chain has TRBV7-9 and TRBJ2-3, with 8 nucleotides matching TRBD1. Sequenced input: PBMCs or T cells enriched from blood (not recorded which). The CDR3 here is CASSSRQGAFTDTQYF. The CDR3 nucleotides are TGTGCCAGCAGCTCCCGCCAGGGGGCCTTCACAGATACGCAGTATTTT.